One and the same sample provided the 9 T cell receptor beta chains below, sequenced in a study of shared clonotypes between healthy human individuals. The protocol was immunoSEQ multiplex PCR, while the TCRdb copy is restricted to in-frame clones and leaves out a portion. The repertoire holds 1,100,000 or so clones, with about 80% as singletons. Sequencing was performed on memory CD4+ T cells from PBMCs. The subset was: CD45RA-negative fraction. Receptors were obtained from a man aged 18 to 30 in good health. Some clones in this sample may be carry-over from other donors' samples.

The rearrangement links TRBV19 to TRBJ1-1; D is perhaps TRBD1 (5 bases). V lost 11 bases, J lost 5 bases, and 21 bases lay in between. The CDR3 length is 14 residues. The germline V gene encodes CDR1 LNHDA and CDR2 SQIVND (reference sequence). In nucleotides, the CDR3 is TGTGCCGCTCGTCAGGGACTATCACCTACTGAAGCTTTCTTT. It encodes CAARQGLSPTEAFF.

CDR3 loop: CASSSARGGPDTQYF. CDR3 bases: TGTGCCAGCAGCTCGGCGAGGGGAGGGCCCGATACGCAGTATTTT. V usage is TRBV7-3 and J usage is TRBJ2-3; 7 bases are a match to TRBD2. There are 15 residues in the CDR3. Unmatched junction bases numbered 10, after V lost 4 bases and J lost 6 bases. Germline-derived CDR1 and CDR2 are SGHTA and FQGTGA.

The chain has TRBV5-1 and TRBJ1-1; no clear D gene. Germline V lookup: CDR1 SGHRS, CDR2 YFSETQ. V lost 1 base and J 6 bases, leaving 10 bases between the germline ends. The CDR3 runs 13 residues. The chain's CDR3 is CASSLNGRPEAFF. In DNA, the CDR3 is TGCGCCAGCAGCTTGAACGGGAGGCCTGAAGCTTTCTTT.

V gene TRBV11-1 combines with J gene TRBJ2-1, with 7 nucleotides matching TRBD1. Per germline, CDR1 SGHAT and CDR2 FQDESV (reference sequence). The CDR3 is 16 residues long. Germline trimming cut 5 bases from V and 8 bases from J; bases unmatched to any gene: 15. CDR3 nucleotide sequence: TGTGCCAGCAGCCTACGCTGGGCAGGGGGTATCGATGAGCAGTTCTTC. It specifies CASSLRWAGGIDEQFF.

This chain links TRBV5-1 with TRBJ2-5, with TRBD1 identical over 8 bases. Germline lookup yields CDR1 SGHRS and CDR2 YFSETQ. After removal of 2 bases from V and 3 bases from J, the junction contained 0 bases not matched to a gene. The CDR3 runs to 13 residues. The CDR3 loop reads CASSLQGEETQYF. DNA for the CDR3: TGCGCCAGCAGCTTACAGGGGGAAGAGACCCAGTACTTC.

The rearrangement uses TRBV27 and TRBJ2-4, with 8 bases identical to TRBD2. The CDR3 has 15 residues. The ends lost 3 bases at V and 8 bases at J; junction bases unmatched: 9. The germline V gene has CDR1 MNHEY and CDR2 SMNVEV (reference sequence). The CDR3 nucleotides are TGTGCCAGCAGTTTGGGAGCGGGAGTGGGGTACATTCAGTACTTC. It is translated as CASSLGAGVGYIQYF.

The J gene is TRBJ2-5, the V gene TRBV6-1, with TRBD2 matching over 9 bases. Germline V gene data show CDR1 as MNHNS and CDR2 as SASEGT. With V trimmed by 3 bases and J by 5 bases, 10 bases remained unmatched. This CDR3 comprises 16 residues. CDR3 in DNA: TGTGCCAGCAGTGACCGGTGGCGGGAGGGCTTTGAGACCCAGTACTTC. It is translated as CASSDRWREGFETQYF.

This sequence joins TRBV7-2 and TRBJ1-1; 8 positions agree with TRBD1. Germline lookup yields CDR1 SGHTA and CDR2 FQGNSA. The junction had 12 bases not matched to a gene; V was cut back by 5 bases and J by 4 bases. The CDR3 spans 16 residues. The CDR3 loop reads CASSLGQGAASTEAFF. CDR3 coding DNA: TGTGCCAGCAGCCTCGGACAGGGTGCGGCGAGCACTGAAGCTTTCTTT.

This rearrangement joins TRBV28 to TRBJ2-7, with D possibly called TRBD1 or TRBD2 (6 bases each). Germline assignment: CDR1 MDHEN and CDR2 SYDVKM. The CDR3 is made up of 16 amino acids. V lost 5 bases, J lost 2 bases, and 19 bases lay in between. The CDR3 spells CASSPWGAGPTYEQYF. CDR3 nucleotide sequence: TGTGCCAGCAGTCCTTGGGGGGCGGGGCCAACCTACGAGCAGTACTTC.